This T cell receptor beta chain was sequenced for a study of cytomegalovirus exposure and HLA in healthy donors. This PCR relied on a set of 60 Vbeta primers and 13 Jbeta primers. The method was immunoSEQ multiplex PCR; TCRdb's version includes in-frame clones alone and lacks a portion of them. This table holds more than 90,000 clones, 70% to 85% found once. Germline loops: CDR1 MGHDK, CDR2 SYGVNS. CDR3 length: 14 residues. Germline trimming cut 8 bases from V and 10 bases from J; bases unmatched to any gene: 10. The sequence derives from a woman in her fifties or sixties in good health and CMV-seropositive. The sample was PBMCs. This sequence joins TRBV25-1 and TRBJ1-6; 8 nucleotides line up with TRBD1. The chain's CDR3 is CASVGTGAWSPLHF. CDR3 in DNA: TGTGCCAGCGTTGGGACAGGTGCTTGGTCACCCCTCCACTTT.